This T cell receptor (beta chain) was sequenced during a study of blood T cell repertoires in COVID-19. The germline V gene encodes CDR1 MNHNY and CDR2 SVGAGI (reference sequence). Deletions cut 5 bases from V and 4 bases from J, with 23 bases between. This CDR3 is 17 amino acids long. TCRdb's table, derived via immunoSEQ multiplex PCR, lists solely in-frame clones and lacks some. The repertoire has 140,000 to 150,000 clones, less than 90% of them found once; the top ten carry more than 5%. The chain links TRBV6-6 to TRBJ2-5; maybe TRBD2 (7 bases). This clonotype was obtained from a woman in her 50s who had been exposed to COVID-19. The sample consisted of PBMCs or T cells enriched from blood (not recorded which). CDR3 nucleotides: TGTGCCAGCAGTCTAAGTTGGGCGGGGGCCGGGAGAGAGACCCAGTACTTC. Its protein is CASSLSWAGAGRETQYF.